This T cell receptor beta chain was recovered during a study of vaccination effects on CD4 cells after COVID-19. On the study more broadly: Post-vaccine draws lagged the second dose by a median of 72 days. General study points: There was only 1 of 255 vaccine-induced clones in healthy vaccinees that cross-reacted with common cold coronaviruses.

Expansion of antigen-specific CD4+ T cells with viral peptide pools was carried out by the ViraFEST assay before sequencing. CD4+ T cells were isolated after 10 days of culture. Participants got two doses of BNT162b2 or mRNA-1273 vaccine. This CDR3 spans 13 amino acids. The ends were cut back, 10 bases at V and 0 bases at J, with 10 bases in the middle. For this clone: The antigen is undetermined.

Sequencing used immunoSEQ multiplex PCR; TCRdb keeps in-frame clones, though not all of them. The sample lists more than 50,000 clones, under 85% occurring once. The chain carries TRBV12-3 or TRBV12-4 and TRBJ2-1; D unclear. Source: CD4+ T cells from PBMCs cultured with HCoV-OC43 spike peptides, taken after COVID-19 vaccination. The subset was: HCoV-OC43 spike overlapping peptide pool stimulation. This sequence originates from a human donor who received a COVID-19 vaccine. CDR3 protein: CATGTHSYNEQFF. CDR3 nucleotides: TGTGCCACCGGAACCCACTCCTACAATGAGCAGTTCTTC.